The present entry profiles one T cell receptor beta chain with its context. Its specificity is not known. This sample is drawn from a study of graft-versus-host responses after intestinal transplantation. Study as a whole: Anti-thymocyte globulin induction was given to all recipients, followed by tacrolimus and steroids for 3 to 4 years.

The table came from immunoSEQ multiplex PCR; TCRdb's copy has only in-frame clones and leaves some out. Of approximately 75,000 clones in the sample, 85% to 90% were seen once. The CDR3 is 12 amino acids. Germline values: CDR1 SQVTM, CDR2 ANQGSEA. Between the trimmed V and J ends, which lost 6 bases and 10 bases, there was a span of 16 bases. Regarding the study as a whole: Recipient bone marrow held GvH clones, some seen earlier in ileum or blood. The presence of high graft-versus-host to host-versus-graft clonal ratios in allografts characterized patients with graft-donor T cell macrochimerism.

The receptor's source is a human donor who was the organ donor for an intestinal transplant. This chain joins TRBV29-1 and TRBJ2-1; D is possibly TRBD1 (6 bases). This material consisted of unstimulated CD8+ T cells sorted from spleen or lymph node cells, taken before transplant. The CDR3 DNA reads as TGCAGCGTCCTGATGGGGGCCGGAGAGCAGTTCTTC. It translates to CSVLMGAGEQFF.